These 20 T cell receptor beta chains were all obtained from the same sample, sequenced in a study of blood T cell repertoires in COVID-19. Clones were sequenced by immunoSEQ multiplex PCR, and TCRdb holds only the in-frame ones, with some missing. This table holds 150,000 to 200,000 clones, under 85% found once. The sample was peripheral blood. Receptor source: a man aged 65 to 85 with acute or convalescent COVID-19.

This chain uses TRBV25-1 with TRBJ1-2; TRBD1 matches 8 bases. The J segment lost 4 bases and the V segment lost 10 bases, leaving 8 bases of the junction unmatched. CDR3 size: 13 residues. Germline CDR1 MGHDK, CDR2 SYGVNS. CDR3 region: CATQQGAPYGYTF. CDR3 nucleotides: TGTGCCACCCAGCAGGGGGCACCCTATGGCTACACCTTC.

This sequence joins TRBV7-9 and TRBJ2-5; 8 nucleotides align to TRBD1. V was pared by 2 bases and J by 3 bases, with 2 bases of the junction left unmatched. The CDR3 has 14 residues. Germline CDR1 SEHNR, CDR2 FQNEAQ (reference sequence). The DNA of the CDR3 is TGTGCCAGCAGCTTAATGACAGGGGAAGAGACCCAGTACTTC. This codes for CASSLMTGEETQYF.

This rearrangement joins TRBV13 to TRBJ2-7; maybe TRBD2 (6 bases). V was shortened by 5 bases and J by 2 bases, with 13 bases between the two germline ends. Germline assignment: CDR1 PRHDT and CDR2 FYEKMQ (reference sequence). The CDR3 totals 14 residues. Here the CDR3 reads CASSDTSGAYEQYF. CDR3 DNA sequence: TGTGCCAGCAGCGACACGTCGGGAGCCTACGAGCAGTACTTC.

The chain employs TRBV10-3 and TRBJ2-7; weak D call: TRBD2 (5 bases). This CDR3 region has 14 residues. Trimming removed 0 bases at V and 7 bases at J, with 13 bases between. The germline CDR1 and CDR2 sequences are ENHRY and SYGVKD. The CDR3 DNA reads TGTGCCATCAGTGAGTCGCTAGCTCTCCGGGAGCAGTACTTC. Protein product: CAISESLALREQYF.

This rearrangement joins TRBV9 to TRBJ2-5; D unclear. Germline V gene lookup returns CDR1 SGDLS and CDR2 YYNGEE. With 0 bases removed from V and 2 bases from J, the gap between germline ends came to 8 bases. This CDR3 is built from 14 residues. The CDR3 bases are TGTGCCAGCAGCGTAGCTCTACAGCAAGAGACCCAGTACTTC. Amino acid sequence: CASSVALQQETQYF. Variable domain in full (rest from reference TRBV9 and TRBJ2-5): DSGVTQTPKHLITATGQRVTLRCSPRSGDLSVYWYQQSLDQGLQFLIQYYNGEERAKGNILERFSAQQFPDLHSELNLSSLELGDSALYFCASSVALQQETQYFGPGTRLLVL.

V gene TRBV6-5 combines with J gene TRBJ1-5, with D possibly being TRBD1 (5 bases). Germline assignment: CDR1 MNHEY and CDR2 SVGAGI. The CDR3 is 15 amino acids. The V end lost 6 bases, the J end lost 0 bases, and 12 bases lay between the germline ends. CDR3 loop: CASRDGTYSNQPQHF. CDR3 DNA: TGTGCCAGCAGGGACGGGACTTATAGCAATCAGCCCCAGCATTTT.

The chain recombines TRBV7-2 with TRBJ1-2; the match to TRBD1 covers 9 bases. The CDR3 totals 15 residues. Losses at the gene ends were 2 bases for V and 6 bases for J; bases not matched to a gene: 7. CDR1 and CDR2 from the germline V gene are SGHTA and FQGNSA. CDR3 residues: CASSLSDRGYDGYTF. For the CDR3, the DNA is TGTGCCAGCAGCTTATCGGACAGGGGCTATGATGGCTACACCTTC.

This rearrangement joins TRBV6-5 to TRBJ2-3; 7 bases are a match to TRBD2. Trimming at V came to 9 bases and at J to 2 bases, leaving 5 bases not matched to a gene. Germline loops: CDR1 MNHEY, CDR2 SVGAGI. CDR3 length: 13 residues. The CDR3 coding sequence is TGTGCCAGTCTAGCGGATCCCACAGATACGCAGTATTTT. Translated, it gives CASLADPTDTQYF.

The rearrangement links TRBV25-1 to TRBJ1-4; D gene uncertain. Between the trimmed V and J ends, which lost 3 bases and 0 bases, there was a span of 8 bases. The CDR3 sequence is 15 residues long. Germline loops: CDR1 MGHDK, CDR2 SYGVNS. The DNA for the CDR3 is TGTGCCAGCAGTGACGCAGGCTCAACTAATGAAAAACTGTTTTTT. It translates to CASSDAGSTNEKLFF.

This clone was counted once. The genes are TRBV12-2 and TRBJ1-2. TRBV12-2 counts as a pseudogene. The CDR3 loop spans 10 amino acids. The CDR3 sequence is CASVSYGYTF. CDR3 DNA sequence: TGTGCAAGCGTATCCTATGGCTACACCTTC.

The chain recombines TRBV5-1 with TRBJ2-1, with D unclear. Trimming took off 4 bases at V and 6 bases at J, with 14 bases between the two ends. Germline values: CDR1 SGHRS, CDR2 YFSETQ. The CDR3 runs 14 residues. CDR3 loop: CASSLDPASNEQFF. Here the CDR3 DNA reads TGCGCCAGCAGCCTAGATCCAGCCTCCAATGAGCAGTTCTTC. Full variable domain (rest looked up from reference TRBV5-1 and TRBJ2-1): KAGVTQTPRYLIKTRGQQVTLSCSPISGHRSVSWYQQTPGQGLQFLFEYFSETQRNKGNFPGRFSGRQFSNSRSEMNVSTLELGDSALYLCASSLDPASNEQFFGPGTRLTVL.

The rearrangement links TRBV7-6 to TRBJ2-7, with a weak D call TRBD2 (6 bases). The CDR3 contains 14 residues. CDR1 SGHVS and CDR2 FNYEAQ come from the germline V gene. The V end lost 1 base, the J end lost 3 bases, and 10 bases lay between the germline ends. The CDR3 region is CASSLGGAIYEQYF. The CDR3 DNA sequence: TGTGCCAGCAGCTTAGGCGGGGCTATCTACGAGCAGTACTTC.

The chain employs TRBV7-6 and TRBJ2-2; D ambiguous. The germline V gene encodes CDR1 SGHVS and CDR2 FNYEAQ. This CDR3 has 14 residues. Between the trimmed V and J ends, which lost 1 base and 8 bases, there was a span of 11 bases. CDR3 bases: TGTGCCAGCAGCTTAGGATTGTGGGCAGGGGAGCTGTTTTTT. Protein sequence: CASSLGLWAGELFF.

V is TRBV10-3 and J is TRBJ2-3, with D tentatively TRBD1 (6 bases). CDR3 length equals 15 residues. Trimming cost V 2 bases and J 3 bases, with 12 bases left between them. Germline CDR1 is ENHRY and CDR2 is SYGVKD. CDR3 sequence (DNA): TGTGCCATCAGTGAGACCCGGGACAAAACAGATACGCAGTATTTT. Its translation is CAISETRDKTDTQYF.

In its sample, this clone was seen once. This chain uses TRBV6-5 with TRBJ1-1; 7 bases align to TRBD1. The germline V gene has CDR1 MNHEY and CDR2 SVGAGI. This CDR3 has 13 residues. V trimming: 6 bases; J trimming: 2 bases; junction bases outside the gene matches: 3. CDR3 in DNA: TGTGCCAGCAGAGGACAGGACAACACTGAAGCTTTCTTT. This sequence encodes CASRGQDNTEAFF.

This chain links TRBV25-1 with TRBJ2-1, with TRBD2 identical over 13 bases. V dropped 3 bases and J dropped 6; count of bases not matched to a gene: 11. Germline V gene sequence: CDR1 MGHDK, CDR2 SYGVNS. CDR3 length: 18 amino acids. The CDR3 loop is CASSDRGGTSGTFNEQFF. CDR3 bases: TGTGCCAGCAGTGATAGGGGGGGGACTAGCGGGACTTTCAATGAGCAGTTCTTC.

J is TRBJ2-3 and V is TRBV6-4; TRBD1 agrees at 9 bases. V was pared by 0 bases and J by 2 bases, with 9 bases of the junction left unmatched. Germline-derived CDR1 and CDR2 are MRHNA and SNTAGT. This CDR3 spans 18 amino acids. CDR3 coding DNA: TGTGCCAGCAGTGACTCGACAGGGGGATCGGGGACCACAGATACGCAGTATTTT. It translates to CASSDSTGGSGTTDTQYF.

J is TRBJ2-5 and V is TRBV5-4, with D possibly matching TRBD2 (6 bases). The length of the CDR3 is 15 residues. CDR1 SGHNT and CDR2 YYREEE come from the germline V gene (reference sequence). The V and J ends lost 0 bases and 5 bases respectively, with 14 bases between them. CDR3 nucleotides: TGTGCCAGCAGCTTGGCGACTAGAGGGGTGGAGACCCAGTACTTC. Residues: CASSLATRGVETQYF.

V usage is TRBV29-1 and J usage is TRBJ2-3; no definite D call. This CDR3 spans 12 amino acids. CDR1 and CDR2 (germline): SQVTM, ANQGSEA. The V end lost 8 bases, the J end lost 2 bases, and 11 bases lay between the germline ends. This chain's CDR3 is CSSSEATDTQYF. The CDR3 DNA reads TGCAGCTCTAGTGAGGCCACAGATACGCAGTATTTT.

This clone was recorded many times. The chain has TRBV10-2 and TRBJ2-7; D is unclear. CDR3 size: 12 residues. CDR1 is WSHSY and CDR2 is SAAADI in the germline V gene. With 6 bases removed from V and 2 bases from J, the gap between germline ends came to 8 bases. The CDR3 sequence: CASSKQAYEQYF. CDR3 DNA sequence: TGCGCCAGCAGCAAACAAGCCTACGAGCAGTACTTC.